A selection of T cell receptor beta chains follows, all from one sample in a study of blood T cell repertoires in COVID-19. Data came from immunoSEQ multiplex PCR; TCRdb stores just in-frame clones and leaves some out. The sample has tens of thousands of clones; around 80% are singletons. Material for sequencing was PBMCs or T cells enriched from blood (not recorded which). These receptors all stem from a woman aged 40-49 years with acute COVID-19. CDR3s leave out the opening cysteine and the closing phenylalanine or tryptophan. Fields, in order: V gene, J gene, clone size, CDR3 protein. Clone sizes are given selectively: once, few, many, or a class where the clone is expanded.

>TRBV6-1|TRBJ2-7|-
ASSDGLAGAYEQY
>TRBV11-2|TRBJ2-5|once
ASSLAGGSQETQY
>TRBV7-9|TRBJ1-2|-
ASSWDSHGYT
>TRBV28|TRBJ1-1|-
ASSLVRGQGKAF
>TRBV27|TRBJ2-3|-
ASSSLLGGTDTQY
>TRBV6-5|TRBJ2-7|-
ASRPAGSLSYEQY
>TRBV27|TRBJ2-1|-
ASSSVREQF
>TRBV6-5|TRBJ1-1|once
ASKYTGQENTEAF
>TRBV10-3|TRBJ2-2|-
AISRLAGEETGELF
>TRBV15|TRBJ2-3|-
ATSREQGARTDTQY
>TRBV28|TRBJ2-6|-
ASSLGGSGANVLT
>TRBV27|TRBJ1-5|-
ASSRQGSNQPQH
>TRBV11-2|TRBJ1-4|-
ASRANRGAEKLF
>TRBV14|TRBJ2-5|few
ASRGTGYQETQY
>TRBV9|TRBJ2-2|once
ASSSGRGSGELF
>TRBV12-5|TRBJ1-1|-
ASVQDSEAF